These 3 T cell receptor beta chains came from one sample sequenced in a study of quantifying T cell responses using KT2 cells. For the study at large: cDNA was made from DNase-treated RNA using alpha and beta constant primers.

A single-stranded UMI oligo with SP2 sequence was ligated to cDNA 3' ends. The first PCR ran roughly 4 cycles with an equimolar RC1.1 and RC1.2 beta primer mix. Each CDR3 protein is one row after TCRdb ran MiXCR on the UMI-ligation and nested PCR reads. Among around 56,000 distinct CDR3 sequences, approximately 13% were seen once, and the ten largest hold 9.4%. The sequenced material came from PBMCs spiked with cells of the T cell clone KT2. All receptors derive from a human donor.

This clonotype turned up a few times. The J gene is TRBJ2-3, the V gene TRBV6-4, with D possibly being TRBD2 (5 bases). Trimming cost V 3 bases and J 0 bases, with 7 bases left between them. The germline V gene has CDR1 MRHNA and CDR2 SNTAGT. There are 14 residues in the CDR3. CDR3 region: CASSEGGSTDTQYF. In nucleotides, the CDR3 is TGTGCCAGCAGTGAGGGCGGGAGCACAGATACGCAGTATTTT.

The chain has TRBV12-5 and TRBJ1-2; a weak D match, TRBD1 (6 bases). The germline V gene encodes CDR1 LGHNT and CDR2 FRNRAP. Trimming shortened V by 2 bases and J by 0 bases, and 19 bases separated the two germline ends. The CDR3 is 18 residues long. CDR3 sequence reads: CASGLSGRGLIANYGYTF. The CDR3 bases are TGTGCTAGTGGTTTGTCCGGCAGGGGATTAATAGCTAACTATGGCTACACCTTC.

This clonotype was detected a few times. The chain recombines TRBV5-5 with TRBJ1-1; D uncertain. This CDR3 is 17 amino acids long. Germline CDR1 SGHKS, CDR2 YYEKEE (reference sequence). V was shortened by 3 bases and J by 1 base, with 19 bases between the two germline ends. In DNA, the CDR3 is TGTGCCAGCAGCTCACGGTCCGTTTTGGGCCGGAACACTGAAGCTTTCTTT. Amino acid sequence: CASSSRSVLGRNTEAFF.